This T cell receptor beta chain was retrieved from a study of neoadjuvant anti-PD-1 for oral cavity cancer. Only in-frame clones appear in the TCRdb table, and some are missing; sequencing was by immunoSEQ multiplex PCR. The sample holds approximately 7,000 clones, more than 70% seen once. The CDR3 runs to 16 residues. Between the trimmed V and J ends, which lost 0 bases and 3 bases, there was a span of 14 bases. CDR1 and CDR2 (germline): SGHRS, YFSETQ. This clone was observed a single time. This receptor was identified in a person aged 35 to 85 with oral cavity squamous cell carcinoma. The rearrangement links TRBV5-1 to TRBJ2-3; D is perhaps TRBD2 (5 bases). Material: PBMCs, obtained before nivolumab (anti-PD-1) treatment. CDR3 in DNA: TGCGCCAGCAGCTTGGAAGGGAGAGGTGGAACAGATACGCAGTATTTT. Translation: CASSLEGRGGTDTQYF.